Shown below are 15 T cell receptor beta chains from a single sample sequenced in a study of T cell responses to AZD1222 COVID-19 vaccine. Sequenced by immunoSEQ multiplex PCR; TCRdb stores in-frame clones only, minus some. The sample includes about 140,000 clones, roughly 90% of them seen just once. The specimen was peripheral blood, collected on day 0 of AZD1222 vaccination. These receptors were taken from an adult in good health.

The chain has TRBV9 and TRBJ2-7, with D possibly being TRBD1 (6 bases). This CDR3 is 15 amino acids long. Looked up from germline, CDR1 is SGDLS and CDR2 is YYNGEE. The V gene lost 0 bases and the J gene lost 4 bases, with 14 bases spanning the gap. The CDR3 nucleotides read TGTGCCAGCAGCGTAGATTGGGGGCCCCTATACGAGCAGTACTTC. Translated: CASSVDWGPLYEQYF.

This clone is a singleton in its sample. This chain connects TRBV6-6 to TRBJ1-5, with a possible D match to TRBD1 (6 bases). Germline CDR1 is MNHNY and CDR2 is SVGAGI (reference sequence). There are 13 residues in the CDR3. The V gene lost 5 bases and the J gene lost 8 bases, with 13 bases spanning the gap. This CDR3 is CASSKESGEPQHF. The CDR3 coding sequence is TGTGCCAGCAGTAAAGAATCAGGGGAGCCCCAGCATTTT.

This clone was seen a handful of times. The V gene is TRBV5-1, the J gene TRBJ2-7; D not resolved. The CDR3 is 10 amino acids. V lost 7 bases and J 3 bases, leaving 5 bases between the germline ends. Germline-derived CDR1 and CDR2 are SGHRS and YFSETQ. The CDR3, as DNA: TGCGCCAGCCCCCACTACGAGCAGTACTTC. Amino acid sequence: CASPHYEQYF.

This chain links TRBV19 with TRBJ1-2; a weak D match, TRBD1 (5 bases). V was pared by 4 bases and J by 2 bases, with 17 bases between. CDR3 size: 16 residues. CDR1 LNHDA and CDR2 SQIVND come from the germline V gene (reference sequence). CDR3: CASSNQGGYRNYGYTF. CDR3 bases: TGTGCCAGTAGTAATCAGGGCGGATATCGAAACTATGGCTACACCTTC.

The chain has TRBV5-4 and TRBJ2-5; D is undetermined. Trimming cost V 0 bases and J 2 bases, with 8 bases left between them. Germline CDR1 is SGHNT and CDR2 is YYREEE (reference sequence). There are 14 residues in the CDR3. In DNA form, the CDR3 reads TGTGCCAGCAGCTTGGGGGGTAGACAAGAGACCCAGTACTTC. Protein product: CASSLGGRQETQYF.

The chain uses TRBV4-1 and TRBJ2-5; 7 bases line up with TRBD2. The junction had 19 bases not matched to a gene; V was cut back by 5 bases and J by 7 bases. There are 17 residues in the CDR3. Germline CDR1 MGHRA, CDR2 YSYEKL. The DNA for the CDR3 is TGCGCCAGCAGCTATAGTGGGACTACCATAGGCCTTCGGACCCAGTACTTC. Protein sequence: CASSYSGTTIGLRTQYF.

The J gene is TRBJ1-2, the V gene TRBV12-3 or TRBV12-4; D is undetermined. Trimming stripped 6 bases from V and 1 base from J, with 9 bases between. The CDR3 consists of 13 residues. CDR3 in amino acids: CASRPSGNYGYTF. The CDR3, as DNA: TGTGCCAGCAGGCCGTCTGGTAACTATGGCTACACCTTC.

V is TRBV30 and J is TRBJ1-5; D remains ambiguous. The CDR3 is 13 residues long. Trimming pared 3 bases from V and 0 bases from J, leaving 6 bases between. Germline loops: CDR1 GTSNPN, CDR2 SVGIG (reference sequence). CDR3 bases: TGTGCCTGGAGGGGGTTTAGCAATCAGCCCCAGCATTTT. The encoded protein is CAWRGFSNQPQHF.

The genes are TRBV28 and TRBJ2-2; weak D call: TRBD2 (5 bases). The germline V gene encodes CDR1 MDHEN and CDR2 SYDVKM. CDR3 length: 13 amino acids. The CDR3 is CSSAAVNTGELFF. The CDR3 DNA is TGTTCCTCGGCAGCGGTGAACACCGGGGAGCTGTTTTTT.

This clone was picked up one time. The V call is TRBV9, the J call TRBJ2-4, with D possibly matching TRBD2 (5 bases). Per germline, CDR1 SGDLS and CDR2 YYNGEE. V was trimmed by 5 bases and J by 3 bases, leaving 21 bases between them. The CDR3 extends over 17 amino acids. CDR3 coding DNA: TGTGCCAGCAGTGACGCCCCTGGGGAGTGGGGCAAAAACATTCAGTACTTC. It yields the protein CASSDAPGEWGKNIQYF.

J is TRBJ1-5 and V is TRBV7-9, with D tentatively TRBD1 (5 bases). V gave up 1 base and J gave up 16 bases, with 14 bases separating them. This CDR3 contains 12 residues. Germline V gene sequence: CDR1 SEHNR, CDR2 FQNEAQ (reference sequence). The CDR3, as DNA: TGTGCCAGCAGCTTAGTGGACACCCAAAGACATTTT. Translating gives CASSLVDTQRHF.

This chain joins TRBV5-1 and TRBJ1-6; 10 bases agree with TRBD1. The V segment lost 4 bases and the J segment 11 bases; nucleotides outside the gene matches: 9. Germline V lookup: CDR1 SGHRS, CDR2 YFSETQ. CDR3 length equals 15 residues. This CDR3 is CASSTEGQGFAPLHF. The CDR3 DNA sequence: TGCGCCAGCAGCACGGAGGGACAGGGGTTTGCACCCCTCCACTTT. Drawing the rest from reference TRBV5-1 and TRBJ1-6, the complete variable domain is KAGVTQTPRYLIKTRGQQVTLSCSPISGHRSVSWYQQTPGQGLQFLFEYFSETQRNKGNFPGRFSGRQFSNSRSEMNVSTLELGDSALYLCASSTEGQGFAPLHFGNGTRLTVT.

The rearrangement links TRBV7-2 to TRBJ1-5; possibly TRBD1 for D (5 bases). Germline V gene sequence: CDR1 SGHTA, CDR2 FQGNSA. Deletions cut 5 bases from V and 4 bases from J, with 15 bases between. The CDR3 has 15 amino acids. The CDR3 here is CASSPLGLLNQPQHF. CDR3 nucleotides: TGTGCCAGCAGCCCCCTGGGGCTTCTGAATCAGCCCCAGCATTTT.

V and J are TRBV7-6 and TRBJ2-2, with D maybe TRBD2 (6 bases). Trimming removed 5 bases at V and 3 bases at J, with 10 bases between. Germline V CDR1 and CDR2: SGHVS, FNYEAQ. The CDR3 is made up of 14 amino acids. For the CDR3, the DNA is TGTGCCAGCAGCCTATCTAGCGACACCGGGGAGCTGTTTTTT. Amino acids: CASSLSSDTGELFF. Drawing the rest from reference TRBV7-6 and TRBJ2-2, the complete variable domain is GAGVSQSPRYKVTKRGQDVALRCDPISGHVSLYWYRQALGQGPEFLTYFNYEAQQDKSGLPNDRFSAERPEGSISTLTIQRTEQRDSAMYRCASSLSSDTGELFFGEGSRLTVL.

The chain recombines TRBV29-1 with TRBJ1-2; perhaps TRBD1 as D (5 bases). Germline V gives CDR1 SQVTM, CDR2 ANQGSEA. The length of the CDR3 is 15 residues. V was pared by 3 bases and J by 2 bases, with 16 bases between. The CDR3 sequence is CSVEVVAAGNYGYTF. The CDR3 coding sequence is TGCAGCGTTGAGGTCGTCGCGGCAGGGAACTATGGCTACACCTTC.